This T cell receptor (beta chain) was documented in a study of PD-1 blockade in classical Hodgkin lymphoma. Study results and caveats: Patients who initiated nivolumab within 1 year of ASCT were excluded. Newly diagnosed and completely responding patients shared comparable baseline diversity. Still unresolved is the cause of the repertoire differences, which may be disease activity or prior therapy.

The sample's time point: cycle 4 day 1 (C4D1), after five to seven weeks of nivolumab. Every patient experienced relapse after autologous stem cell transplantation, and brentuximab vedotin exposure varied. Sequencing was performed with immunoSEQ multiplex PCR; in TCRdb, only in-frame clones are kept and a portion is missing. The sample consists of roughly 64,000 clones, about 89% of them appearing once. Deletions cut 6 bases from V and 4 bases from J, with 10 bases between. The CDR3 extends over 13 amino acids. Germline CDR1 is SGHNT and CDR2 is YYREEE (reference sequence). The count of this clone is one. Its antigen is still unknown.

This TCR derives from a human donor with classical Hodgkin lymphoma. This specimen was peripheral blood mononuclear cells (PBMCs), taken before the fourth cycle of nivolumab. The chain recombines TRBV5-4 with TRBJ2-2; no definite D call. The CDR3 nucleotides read TGTGCCAGCAAACGCCTGGGCACCGGGGAGCTGTTTTTT. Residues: CASKRLGTGELFF.